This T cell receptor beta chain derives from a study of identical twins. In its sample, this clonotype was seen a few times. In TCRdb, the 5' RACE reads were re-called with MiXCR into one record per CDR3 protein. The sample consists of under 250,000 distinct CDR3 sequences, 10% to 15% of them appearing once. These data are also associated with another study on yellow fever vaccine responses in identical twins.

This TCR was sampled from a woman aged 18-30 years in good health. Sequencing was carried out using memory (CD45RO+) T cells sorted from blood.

CDR3 region: CASRTLAGFTDTQYF. The DNA of the CDR3 is TGTGCCAGCAGAACCTTAGCGGGATTCACAGATACGCAGTATTTT. The chain links TRBV12-3 or TRBV12-4 to TRBJ2-3; the match to TRBD2 covers 8 bases. This CDR3 comprises 15 residues. V lost 6 bases and J lost 2; bases outside the gene matches: 7.